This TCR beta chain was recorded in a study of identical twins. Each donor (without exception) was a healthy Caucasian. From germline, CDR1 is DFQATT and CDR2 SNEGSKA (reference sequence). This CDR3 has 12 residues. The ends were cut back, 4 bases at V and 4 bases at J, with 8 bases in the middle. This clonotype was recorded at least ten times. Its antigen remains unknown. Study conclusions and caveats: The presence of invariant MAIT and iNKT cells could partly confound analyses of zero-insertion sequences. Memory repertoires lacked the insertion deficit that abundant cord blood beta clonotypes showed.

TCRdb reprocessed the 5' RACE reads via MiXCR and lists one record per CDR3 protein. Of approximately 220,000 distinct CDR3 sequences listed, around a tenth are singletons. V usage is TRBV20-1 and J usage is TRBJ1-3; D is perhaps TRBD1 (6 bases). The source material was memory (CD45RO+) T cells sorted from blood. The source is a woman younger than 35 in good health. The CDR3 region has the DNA TGCAGTGCTACAGGGGCGGGAAACACCATATATTTT. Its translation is CSATGAGNTIYF.